The text below deals with one TCR beta chain. Antigen unknown. A much more abundant neighbour one base away suggests this may be a read error. The CDR3 totals 14 residues. The V and J ends lost 4 bases and 5 bases respectively, with 14 bases between them. This record comes from a study of tumor-infiltrating lymphocytes in primary liver carcinoma. Overall study: The study obtained roughly 3.65 to 7.5 million productive TCRbeta reads per sample, similar across tissue types. General study points: Merely about 8-25% of top clones occurred in all five tumor regions.

The source material, about 18-31 mg of unsorted bulk tissue, was used to co-extract RNA and DNA. Each tumor sample had over 75% viable tumor cells. A primer matching the constant region was used to make TCR beta cDNA from approximately 520 ng of total RNA. Slightly modified ARM-PCR served as the procedure for the TCR beta libraries. These libraries came from three rounds of nested multiplex PCR. The study ran its first two PCR rounds for approximately 10 cycles each, using TRBV1-TRBV30 forward primers and a C-beta reverse primer. MiXCR, run by TCRdb on the multiplex PCR reads, gives a single entry per CDR3 protein. In the table there are roughly 120,000 distinct CDR3 sequences, around 64% of which are singletons.

The material sequenced was liver tumor tissue from sampling region 3. Subset noted: tumor region T3, left-lateral pole. The chain uses TRBV12-3 or TRBV12-4 and TRBJ1-1; the D is unclear. The clonotype was recovered from a woman between 55 and 75 years old with primary liver carcinoma and hepatitis B virus infection. The CDR3 reads CASSSRQERTEAFF. CDR3 DNA sequence: TGTGCCAGCAGTTCCCGCCAGGAGAGGACTGAAGCTTTCTTT.